One and the same sample provided the 13 T cell receptor beta chains below, sequenced in a study of blood T cell repertoires in COVID-19. The table came from immunoSEQ multiplex PCR; TCRdb's copy has only in-frame clones and leaves some out. This sample has 410,000 or so clones, with around nine tenths found just once. The sequenced sample was peripheral blood. Receptors were obtained from a woman aged 40-49 years with COVID-19, enrolled during active disease.

This chain joins TRBV9 and TRBJ2-7; 8 bases align to TRBD2. The V and J ends lost 0 bases and 2 bases, in that order; junction bases with no gene match: 7. Germline values: CDR1 SGDLS, CDR2 YYNGEE. This CDR3 is built from 16 residues. CDR3 DNA sequence: TGTGCCAGCAGCGTAGGGGGGACTAGATTTACCTACGAGCAGTACTTC. Translated: CASSVGGTRFTYEQYF.

The chain employs TRBV7-9 and TRBJ1-2; 7 nucleotides align to TRBD1. J was trimmed by 8 bases and V by 3 bases; bases with no gene match: 15. Per the germline V gene, CDR1 is SEHNR and CDR2 is FQNEAQ (reference sequence). The CDR3 has 16 residues. CDR3 nucleotide sequence: TGTGCCAGCAGCTTTAAATCAACAGGGGATTTGAGGGGCTACACCTTC. This translates into CASSFKSTGDLRGYTF. Together with reference TRBV7-9 and TRBJ1-2, the CDR3 gives the full variable domain: DTGVSQNPRHKITKRGQNVTFRCDPISEHNRLYWYRQTLGQGPEFLTYFQNEAQLEKSRLLSDRFSAERPKGSFSTLEIQRTEQGDSAMYLCASSFKSTGDLRGYTFGSGTRLTVV.

As DNA, the CDR3 is TGTGCCTCCGGGAGCAGGGGCTACACCTTC. Its protein is CASGSRGYTF. The rearrangement links TRBV30 to TRBJ1-2, with D uncertain. Per the germline V gene, CDR1 is GTSNPN and CDR2 is SVGIG (reference sequence). The CDR3 loop spans 10 amino acids. The V gene lost 7 bases and the J gene lost 8 bases, with 11 bases spanning the gap.

The rearrangement links TRBV5-4 to TRBJ1-2; no reliable D call. Germline CDR1 and CDR2: SGHNT and YYREEE (reference sequence). V lost 0 bases, J lost 3 bases, and 12 bases lay in between. The CDR3 length is 15 residues. The chain's CDR3 is CASSLDSGTYYGYTF. For the CDR3, the DNA is TGTGCCAGCAGCTTGGACAGCGGCACGTACTATGGCTACACCTTC.

The chain is built from TRBV27 and TRBJ1-3; 9 nucleotides match TRBD1. The CDR3 has 16 residues. Trimming removed 2 bases from V and 1 base from J; junction bases left unmatched: 3. Germline CDR1 MNHEY, CDR2 SMNVEV (reference sequence). The CDR3 nucleotides read TGTGCCAGCAGTTTAGGGACAGGGAGATCTGGAAACACCATATATTTT. It is translated as CASSLGTGRSGNTIYF.

V and J are TRBV28 and TRBJ1-4, with a possible D match to TRBD1 (5 bases). The germline V gene has CDR1 MDHEN and CDR2 SYDVKM. V was cut by 7 bases and J by 6 bases, with 18 bases left in between. This CDR3 is 15 amino acids long. The CDR3 bases are TGTGCCAGCATCCCCACTCGGGTCAGGGATGAAAAACTGTTTTTT. It specifies CASIPTRVRDEKLFF.

The chain recombines TRBV14 with TRBJ1-4; tentatively, D is TRBD1 (6 bases). Per germline, CDR1 SGHDN and CDR2 FVKESK. Trimming took 1 base from V and 6 from J, leaving 15 bases between them. CDR3 length: 16 residues. The CDR3 bases are TGTGCCAGCAGCCAAGGATCGGAGGACAGCTATGAAAAACTGTTTTTT. Its protein product is CASSQGSEDSYEKLFF.

The J gene is TRBJ2-1, the V gene TRBV5-1; tentative D call: TRBD2 (6 bases). Between the trimmed V and J ends, which lost 4 bases and 4 bases, there was a span of 15 bases. CDR3 length: 15 amino acids. Germline CDR1 reads SGHRS; CDR2 reads YFSETQ. CDR3 region: CASSGTGTGYNEQFF. DNA of the CDR3: TGCGCCAGCAGCGGAACCGGGACTGGGTACAATGAGCAGTTCTTC. Full variable domain (outside the CDR3, taken from reference TRBV5-1 and TRBJ2-1): KAGVTQTPRYLIKTRGQQVTLSCSPISGHRSVSWYQQTPGQGLQFLFEYFSETQRNKGNFPGRFSGRQFSNSRSEMNVSTLELGDSALYLCASSGTGTGYNEQFFGPGTRLTVL.

This clone came up once. This chain connects TRBV5-4 to TRBJ2-7; TRBD1 might be the D (5 bases). V was cut by 4 bases and J by 4 bases, with 18 bases left in between. Germline CDR1 and CDR2: SGHNT and YYREEE (reference sequence). The CDR3 contains 15 residues. For the CDR3, the DNA is TGTGCCAGCAGCCCGTCAGGGCGTTTTGGGTACGAGCAGTACTTC. This translates into CASSPSGRFGYEQYF.

The V call is TRBV4-3, the J call TRBJ1-2; a weak D match, TRBD1 (6 bases). CDR1 LGHNA and CDR2 YSLEER come from the germline V gene. V was shortened by 5 bases and J by 1 base, with 14 bases between the two germline ends. The CDR3 covers 15 residues. The CDR3 sequence: CASSKVGGLNYGYTF. The DNA of the CDR3 is TGCGCCAGCAGCAAAGTAGGGGGTCTTAACTATGGCTACACCTTC.

The V gene is TRBV7-2, the J gene TRBJ2-7; 13 bases agree with TRBD2. Trimming at V came to 2 bases and at J to 6 bases, leaving 7 bases not matched to a gene. The CDR3 covers 16 residues. Germline V gives CDR1 SGHTA, CDR2 FQGNSA. The CDR3 sequence is CASSLILAGGQGEQYF. CDR3 DNA sequence: TGTGCCAGCAGCTTAATACTAGCGGGGGGGCAAGGCGAGCAGTACTTC.

J is TRBJ1-2 and V is TRBV2, with D uncertain. The CDR3 consists of 14 residues. Germline CDR1 SNHLY, CDR2 FYNNEI. Trimming left V 8 bases short and J 0 bases short, with 13 bases between. The CDR3 DNA is TGTGCCAGCGTTTATCGGGTAGCTAACTATGGCTACACCTTC. Amino acids: CASVYRVANYGYTF.

The chain joins TRBV27 to TRBJ1-6; D is unresolved. V was pared by 3 bases and J by 5 bases, with 8 bases between. CDR3 length equals 14 residues. The germline V gene encodes CDR1 MNHEY and CDR2 SMNVEV (reference sequence). The CDR3 DNA is TGTGCCAGCAGTTTGGTAACAGATAATTCACCCCTCCACTTT. Protein: CASSLVTDNSPLHF.